This T cell receptor (beta chain) was recorded in a study of blood T cells in healthy people across ages (dated by TCRdb to between 2015 and 2016). Regarding the study in general: In model experiments, template switching captured about one uniquely barcoded TCR beta cDNA molecule for every two T cells. Age-related changes in TCR beta repertoire diversity were measured in the study by deep sequencing normalized with unique cDNA molecular identifiers. The donors were split into four age groups: young (average around 15 years), middle-aged (about 40), aged (more than 55) and long-lived (over 75). Donors of different ages were randomly distributed across sequencing lanes to avoid experimental bias. Using the same blood draw, the study looked at two additional independent replicas of 1 million unique cDNA reads for two donors, one aged 18 to 29 and the other aged 80 or older. The paper as a whole reports these results and caveats: Because profiling used bulk unsorted PBMCs, naive and antigen-experienced compartments could not be compared conclusively. The percentage of naive T cells measured by flow cytometry correlated strongly with observed TCR beta diversity. Compared with the aged group, the long-lived group had more naive CD4+ T cells, fewer expanded clones and increased TCR diversity, suggesting age selection. Estimates of total diversity based on one million sequenced T cells were considered lower bounds and underestimates. Donor CMV infection status was unknown, potentially confounding age-related changes in expanded clonotypes. As age increased, observed TCR beta diversity per million T cells dropped in a roughly linear way, and a significant reduction was already evident by age 40.

The library came from 5' RACE. A second PCR of roughly 6 to 11 cycles was run with a J-beta primer mix and a sample-barcoded 5' primer. Each TCR beta cDNA molecule received a unique molecular identifier from a template-switch 5' adaptor carrying 12 random nucleotides. At least 2.5 million CDR3-containing paired-end reads were obtained from each sample. All of the RNA was converted into first-strand cDNA using the Mint cDNA synthesis kit, with a TRBC-specific oligonucleotide serving as the primer. All cDNA was treated with uracil-DNA glycosylase and then went through a first 18-cycle PCR with the universal primers M1SS and BC2_uni_R. The authors' pipeline ran thus. Normalization of each sample was performed by random selection of 1 million high-quality reads, each carrying a distinct molecular identifier. Instead of being binned into consensus sequences, reads with shared molecular identifiers were discarded. MiTCR, set to a Q25 quality threshold and the strictest error-elimination algorithm, was used for CDR3 identification, clonotype clustering and error correction. A nonparametric unseen species model with Euler transformation was used to estimate lower-bound total TCR beta diversity. The raw public data were reprocessed by TCRdb itself: fastp quality trimming at Q25, MiXCR clonotype calling, in-frame beta chains only. Each entry is one CDR3 protein sequence, shown with its most common DNA and genes. The V and J calls were determined by TCRdb, not by the authors. The sample table contains fewer than 2,000,000 distinct CDR3 sequences; only one count was recorded for 30% to 40% of them. The ten largest make up 20% to 25% of the sample.

A single count supports this clonotype. No antigen is known for it. No per-base quality is available; no much larger clone lies one base away. Ends trimmed: V by 5 bases, J by 0 bases; bases unmatched to a gene: 7. From the cysteine up to the phenylalanine, the CDR3 has a length of 15 residues. Kept here is only the CDR3 DNA, which spans 45 bases and is read in frame from base 1. In the germline V gene, CDR1 corresponds to MGHRA and CDR2 to YSYEKL. The donors were about 40 Caucasian individuals from Russia, aged about 6 to 95 years, who were systemically healthy. Each donor gave 8 to 10 milliliters of peripheral blood, drawn into EDTA-treated Vacutainer tubes. Ficoll-Paque density-gradient centrifugation was used to isolate PBMCs, with at least 6 million obtained per sample. Trizol reagent was used to extract total RNA from PBMCs, with at least 6 micrograms per sample. Naive CD45RAhigh/CD27high T cell percentages were measured by flow cytometry on a PBMC aliquot from every donor.

Source material: blood. The origin of this receptor is a human donor in good health. This chain joins TRBV4-1 to TRBJ2-7, and TRBD1 aligns with 7 junction nucleotides. CDR3 region: CASSEGAHGSYEQYF. The DNA reads TGCGCCAGCAGCGAGGGGGCCCATGGCTCCTACGAGCAGTACTTC.